This T cell receptor (beta chain) was found in a study of shared clonotypes between healthy human individuals. Study findings and constraints: Sequencing depth was predicted to influence how clonotypes are shared among donors.

In the case of this clone: Its antigen is not known. The junction differs from germline at one of its ends, possibly a read error.

CDR3 length equals 16 residues. Germline assignment: CDR1 SGHTA and CDR2 FQGTGA. TCRdb keeps only in-frame clones here, not all; method: immunoSEQ multiplex PCR. The sample consists of 1,100,000 or so clones, around three quarters of them appearing once. V gene TRBV7-3 combines with J gene TRBJ2-3, with 7 bases matching TRBD2. Sample: memory CD4+ T cells from PBMCs. The subset: CD45RA-negative fraction. The TCR sequence derives from a man younger than 35 in good health. Some clones in this sample may be carry-over from other donors' samples. CDR3 DNA sequence: TGTGCCAGCAGCTTAGGACCGGGGGGTGGCACAGATACGCGGTATTTT. Translation: CASSLGPGGGTDTRYF.